This T cell receptor (beta chain) was recovered during a study of shared clonotypes between healthy human individuals. Overall study results and limits: Among a few donors, about 5% of naive CD4 clonotypes were found in common. A limitation of the genetic and exposure-history diversity represented arose from few donors.

About this clone itself: Its antigen is unknown.

Per the authors' pipeline: ImmunoSEQ output held junction-only sequences without quality scores, so filtering differed. Repertoires were generated with immunoSEQ multiplex PCR, while TCRdb's copy carries only in-frame clones and drops some. That table supplies the V and J calls and clone size; D and trimming were determined from the DNA. The sample holds some 2.1 million clones, about 94% seen once. Germline assignment: CDR1 SGHRS and CDR2 YFSETQ. Trimming stripped 1 base from V and 2 bases from J, with 3 bases between. The length of the CDR3 is 12 residues. CD8 cells regarded as naive lacked CD45RO, were positively chosen for CCR7, and omitted terminally differentiated effector memory CD45RA+ cells.

Sequencing was done on a sample of naive CD8+ T cells sorted from blood. The chain carries TRBV5-1 and TRBJ2-5; no clear D gene. The source is a man younger than 35 in good health. CDR3 amino acids: CASSLQQETQYF. In DNA, the CDR3 is TGCGCCAGCAGCTTGCAGCAAGAGACCCAGTACTTC.